This T cell receptor beta chain originates from a study of human T cells and chemical hapten exposure. Whole-study context: A roughly 2 cm by roughly 2 cm inner upper arm patch received 2% DPC for sensitization. The patch tests put 0.01% DPC on the skin of the upper back and were read 6 days later.

Study conclusions and caveats: Sensitizing with DPC caused no change in TCRs above 1 in 1000 frequency.

This clonotype was seen repeatedly, ten times or more. Its specificity is unknown. The CDR3 is 14 amino acids. V gave up 8 bases and J gave up 3 bases; unmatched junction bases: 7. Germline CDR1 reads MDHEN; CDR2 reads SYDVKM. The time point here: pre-sensitization, week 0. Indicated treatment: therapeutic diphenylcyclopropenone sensitization with weekly scalp DPC. Ahead of each patch test application, blood was drawn. Via MiXCR, TCRdb re-called the RACE reads, giving one row per CDR3 protein. The repertoire holds some 98,000 distinct CDR3 sequences, with roughly 10% as singletons. The sequencing here drew on whole blood, taken in connection with sensitization to the hapten diphenylcyclopropenone (DPC). This TCR was recovered from a woman aged 55-70 years with alopecia areata. Some clones in this sample may be carry-over from other donors' samples. The chain has TRBV28 and TRBJ1-3, with 7 bases aligning to TRBD1. The CDR3: CASVRQGFGNTIYF. In DNA, the CDR3 is TGTGCCAGCGTAAGACAGGGCTTTGGAAACACCATATATTTT.